These 2 T cell receptor beta chains share one sample of origin, sequenced in a study of shared clonotypes between healthy human individuals. Measured with immunoSEQ multiplex PCR; TCRdb has only the in-frame clones, and not every one. The table lists about 1,500,000 clones, approximately 97% of them singletons, with approximately 1.2% in the top ten. The sample was naive CD4+ T cells sorted from blood. As for subset: CD45RA+ positively selected. The receptors were gathered from a man aged 25-45 years in good health.

The chain has TRBV7-9 and TRBJ2-7; a possible D gene is TRBD2 (5 bases). The CDR3 spans 13 residues. The V end was cut by 1 base, the J end by 4 bases, with 8 bases between. Per germline, CDR1 SEHNR and CDR2 FQNEAQ (reference sequence). This chain's CDR3 is CASSLEAEYEQYF. CDR3 coding DNA: TGTGCCAGCAGCTTAGAAGCGGAGTACGAGCAGTACTTC.

The V and J genes are TRBV30 and TRBJ2-4; D ambiguous. V lost 5 bases and J 1 base, leaving 12 bases between the germline ends. The CDR3 has 14 amino acids. CDR1 and CDR2 (germline): GTSNPN, SVGIG (reference sequence). The CDR3 loop is CAWEDGGAKNIQYF. The CDR3 region has the DNA TGTGCCTGGGAGGACGGTGGTGCCAAAAACATTCAGTACTTC.